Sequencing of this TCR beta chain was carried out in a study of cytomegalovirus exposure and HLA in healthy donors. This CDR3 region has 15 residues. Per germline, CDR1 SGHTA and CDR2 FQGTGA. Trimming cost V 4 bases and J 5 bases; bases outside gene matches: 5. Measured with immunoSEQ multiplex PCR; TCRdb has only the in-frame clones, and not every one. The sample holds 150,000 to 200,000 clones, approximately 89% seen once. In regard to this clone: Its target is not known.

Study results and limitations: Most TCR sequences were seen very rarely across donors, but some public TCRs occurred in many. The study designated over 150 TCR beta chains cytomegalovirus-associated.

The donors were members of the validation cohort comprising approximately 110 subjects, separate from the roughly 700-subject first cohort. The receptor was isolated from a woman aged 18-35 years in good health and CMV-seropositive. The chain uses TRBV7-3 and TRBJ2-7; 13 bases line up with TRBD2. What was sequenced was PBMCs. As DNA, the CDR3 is TGTGCCAGCAGCTCCGACGGGACTAGCGGGAACGAGCAGTACTTC. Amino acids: CASSSDGTSGNEQYF. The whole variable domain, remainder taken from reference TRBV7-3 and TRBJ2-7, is GAGVSQTPSNKVTEKGKYVELRCDPISGHTALYWYRQSLGQGPEFLIYFQGTGAADDSGLPNDRFFAVRPEGSVSTLKIQRTERGDSAVYLCASSSDGTSGNEQYFGPGTRLTVT.